The following is a T cell receptor (beta chain) sequence with its context. These data originate in a study of blood T cell repertoires in COVID-19. The CDR3 consists of 15 residues. The germline CDR1 and CDR2 sequences are SGHRS and YFSETQ. Trimming pared 1 base from V and 2 bases from J, leaving 11 bases between. The protocol was immunoSEQ multiplex PCR, while the TCRdb copy is restricted to in-frame clones and leaves out a portion. This sample has about 310,000 clones, with about 88% found just once. The J gene is TRBJ2-3, the V gene TRBV5-1, with a tentative D call TRBD2 (6 bases). The TCR comes from a woman in her thirties or forties who had recovered from COVID-19. Sequencing was done on a sample of PBMCs or T cells enriched from blood (not recorded which). CDR3 nucleotides: TGCGCCAGCAGCTTGATTCAGGGACTCACAGATACGCAGTATTTT. As protein: CASSLIQGLTDTQYF.